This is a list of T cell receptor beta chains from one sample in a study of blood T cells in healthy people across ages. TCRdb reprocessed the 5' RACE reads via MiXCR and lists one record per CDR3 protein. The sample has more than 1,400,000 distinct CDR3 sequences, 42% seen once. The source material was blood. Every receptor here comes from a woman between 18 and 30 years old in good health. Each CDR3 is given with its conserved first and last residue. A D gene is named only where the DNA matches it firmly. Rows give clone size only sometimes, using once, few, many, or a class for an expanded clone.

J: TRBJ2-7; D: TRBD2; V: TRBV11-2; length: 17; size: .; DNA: TGTGCCAGCAGCTTAGTGGCTAGCGGGAGCTTCTACAATGAGCAGTACTTC; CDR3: CASSLVASGSFYNEQYF
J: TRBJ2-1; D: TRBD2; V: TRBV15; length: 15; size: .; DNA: TGTGCCACCAGCAGAGAGCCAGCGGGGGAGTTTCAGCAGTTCTTC; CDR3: CATSREPAGEFQQFF
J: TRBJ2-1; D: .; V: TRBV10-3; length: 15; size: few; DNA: TGTGCCATCAGTGTAGGGGGAAGCTCCTACAATGAGCAGTTCTTC; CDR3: CAISVGGSSYNEQFF
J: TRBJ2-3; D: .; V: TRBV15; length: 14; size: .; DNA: TGTGCCACCAGCAGAGGAGGATTCACAGATACGCAGTATTTT; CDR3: CATSRGGFTDTQYF
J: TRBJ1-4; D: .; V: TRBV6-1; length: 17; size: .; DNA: TGTGCCAGCAGCCTATCCGGGACATCCGCAACTAATGAAAAACTGTTTTTT; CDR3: CASSLSGTSATNEKLFF
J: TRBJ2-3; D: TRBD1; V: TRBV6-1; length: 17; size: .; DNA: TGTGCCTCATACCTTACAGGGGGCTGGAGAAACACAGATACGCAGTATTTT; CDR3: CASYLTGGWRNTDTQYF
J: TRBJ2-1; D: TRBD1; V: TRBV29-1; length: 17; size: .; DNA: TGCAGCGTTGACCTAAGAGGGCCCGGGACAGGGAGGAGTGAGCAGTTCTTC; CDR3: CSVDLRGPGTGRSEQFF
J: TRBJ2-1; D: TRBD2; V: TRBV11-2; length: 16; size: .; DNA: TGTGCCAGCAGCTTCCTAGCGGGAACCGCCTACAATGAGCAGTTCTTC; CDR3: CASSFLAGTAYNEQFF
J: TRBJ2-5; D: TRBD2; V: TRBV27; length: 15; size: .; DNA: TGTGCCAGCAGAACCCACAGCGGGGGGGCGGTTGAGCAGTACTTC; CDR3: CASRTHSGGAVEQYF
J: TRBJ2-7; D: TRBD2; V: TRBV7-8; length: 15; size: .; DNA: TGTGCCAGCAGCTTCCCGGCAGCGGGAGCCTACGAGCAGTACTTC; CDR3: CASSFPAAGAYEQYF
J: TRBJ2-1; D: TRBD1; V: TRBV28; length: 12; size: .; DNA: TGTGCAGCTGACAGGGAGCACAATGAGCAGTTCTTC; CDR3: CAADREHNEQFF
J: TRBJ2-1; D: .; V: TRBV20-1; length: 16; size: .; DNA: TGCAGTGCTGCCCCCGCAGGGACCCCCTCCTACAATGAGCAGTTCTTC; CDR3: CSAAPAGTPSYNEQFF
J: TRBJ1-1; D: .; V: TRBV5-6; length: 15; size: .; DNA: TGTGCCAGCAGCTTGGGGGAAACTATCGTGACTGAAGCTTTCTTT; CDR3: CASSLGETIVTEAFF
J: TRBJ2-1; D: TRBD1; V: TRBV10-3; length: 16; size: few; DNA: TGTGCCATCAGTGAGACGGGACAGGGAAAGTACAATGAGCAGTTCTTC; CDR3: CAISETGQGKYNEQFF
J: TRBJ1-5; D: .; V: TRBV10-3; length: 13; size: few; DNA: TGTGCCATCAGTTGGACGGATGATCAGCCCCAGCATTTT; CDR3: CAISWTDDQPQHF